This T cell receptor beta chain comes out of a study of cytotoxic CD8 clonotypes in ibrutinib-treated CLL. Study-wide context: Mean yields were about 260,000 productive templates and 94,082 productive rearrangements per sample.

The V segment lost 4 bases and the J segment 6 bases; nucleotides outside the gene matches: 8. The CDR3 covers 15 residues. CDR1 MGHRA and CDR2 YSYEKL come from the germline V gene. Libraries were prepared by immunoSEQ multiplex PCR; TCRdb keeps only in-frame clonotypes and omits some of them. The sample consists of 150,000 to 250,000 clones, over 60% of them appearing once. This TCR derives from a human donor with chronic lymphocytic leukemia. V gene TRBV4-1 combines with J gene TRBJ2-2; TRBD2 agrees at 7 bases. The sample consisted of PBMCs, taken after 24 months of ibrutinib treatment. Here the CDR3 DNA reads TGCGCCAGCAGCCGCGGGGCGGGAGTAGCCGGGGAGCTGTTTTTT. Translating it yields CASSRGAGVAGELFF.